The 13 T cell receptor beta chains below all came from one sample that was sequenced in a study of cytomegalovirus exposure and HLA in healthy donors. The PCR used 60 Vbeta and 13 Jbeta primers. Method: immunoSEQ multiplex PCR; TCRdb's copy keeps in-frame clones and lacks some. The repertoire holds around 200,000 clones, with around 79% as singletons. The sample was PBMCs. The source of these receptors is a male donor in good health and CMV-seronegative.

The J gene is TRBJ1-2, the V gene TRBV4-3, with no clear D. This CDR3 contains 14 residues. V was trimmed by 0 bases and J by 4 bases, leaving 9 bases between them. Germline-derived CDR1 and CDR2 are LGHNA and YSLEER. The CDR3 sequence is CASSQEGRIYGYTF. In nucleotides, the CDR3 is TGCGCCAGCAGCCAAGAAGGCAGGATCTATGGCTACACCTTC.

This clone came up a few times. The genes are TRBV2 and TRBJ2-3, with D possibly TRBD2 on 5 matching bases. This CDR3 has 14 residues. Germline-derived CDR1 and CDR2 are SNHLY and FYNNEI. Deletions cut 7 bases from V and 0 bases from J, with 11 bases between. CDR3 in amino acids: CASIPSGSTDTQYF. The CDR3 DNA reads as TGTGCCAGCATTCCGAGCGGTAGCACAGATACGCAGTATTTT.

The CDR3: CASSLLAGAYNEQFF. The CDR3 DNA reads as TGTGCCAGCAGCTTGCTAGCGGGAGCGTACAATGAGCAGTTCTTC. This chain links TRBV5-4 with TRBJ2-1; 10 bases match TRBD2. Trimming removed 1 base from V and 4 bases from J; junction bases left unmatched: 2. CDR1 and CDR2 (germline): SGHNT, YYREEE (reference sequence). This CDR3 is 15 amino acids long.

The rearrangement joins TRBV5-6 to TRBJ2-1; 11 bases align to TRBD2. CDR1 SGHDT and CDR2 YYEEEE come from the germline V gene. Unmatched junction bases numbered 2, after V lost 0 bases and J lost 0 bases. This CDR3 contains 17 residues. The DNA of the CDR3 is TGTGCCAGCAGCTTGGAACTAGCGGGGGCCTCCTACAATGAGCAGTTCTTC. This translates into CASSLELAGASYNEQFF.

The CDR3: CASSQVIGELFF. The CDR3, as DNA: TGCGCCAGCAGCCAAGTCATCGGGGAGCTGTTTTTT. The chain employs TRBV4-1 and TRBJ2-2; D is unresolved. This CDR3 has 12 amino acids. Germline lookup yields CDR1 MGHRA and CDR2 YSYEKL. Trimming left V 1 base short and J 7 bases short, with 4 bases between.

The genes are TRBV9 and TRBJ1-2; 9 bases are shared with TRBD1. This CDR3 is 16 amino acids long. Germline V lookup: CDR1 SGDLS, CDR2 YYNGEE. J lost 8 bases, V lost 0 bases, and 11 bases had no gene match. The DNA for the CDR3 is TGTGCCAGCAGCGTAGAGGGACAGGGACTTTTAGGAGGCTACACCTTC. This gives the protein CASSVEGQGLLGGYTF.

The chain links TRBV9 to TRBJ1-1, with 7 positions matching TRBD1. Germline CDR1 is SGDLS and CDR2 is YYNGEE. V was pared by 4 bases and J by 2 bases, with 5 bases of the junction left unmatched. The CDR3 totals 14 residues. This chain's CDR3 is CASSTRDSNTEAFF. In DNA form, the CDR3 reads TGTGCCAGCAGCACCCGGGACAGTAACACTGAAGCTTTCTTT.

In DNA form, the CDR3 reads TGTGCCAGCAGCTTACTTGGCGGAGCTAATGAAAAACTGTTTTTT. Its protein product is CASSLLGGANEKLFF. The rearrangement links TRBV7-3 to TRBJ1-4, with D uncertain. Germline V CDR1 and CDR2: SGHTA, FQGTGA. This CDR3 has 15 residues. V dropped 2 bases and J dropped 3 bases, with 10 bases sitting between them.

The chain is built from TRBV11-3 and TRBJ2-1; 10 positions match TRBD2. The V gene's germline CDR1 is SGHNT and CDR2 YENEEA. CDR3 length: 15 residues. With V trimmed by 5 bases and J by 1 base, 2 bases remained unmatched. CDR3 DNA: TGTGCCAGCAGCCCAGCGGGGGGGTCCTACAATGAGCAGTTCTTC. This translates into CASSPAGGSYNEQFF.

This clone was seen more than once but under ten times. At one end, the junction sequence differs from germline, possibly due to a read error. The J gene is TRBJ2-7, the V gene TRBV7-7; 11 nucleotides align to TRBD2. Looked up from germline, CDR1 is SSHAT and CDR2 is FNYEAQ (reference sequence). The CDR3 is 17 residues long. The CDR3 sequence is CASSLAGGGLSSYEQYF. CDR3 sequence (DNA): TGTGCTAGCAGCTTAGCGGGGGGGGGCCTCAGCTCCTACGAGCAGTACTTC.

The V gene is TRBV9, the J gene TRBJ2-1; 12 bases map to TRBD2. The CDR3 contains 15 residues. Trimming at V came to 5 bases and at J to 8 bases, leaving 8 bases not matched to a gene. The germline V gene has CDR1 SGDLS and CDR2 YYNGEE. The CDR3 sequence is CASSDRLAGVYEQFF. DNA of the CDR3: TGTGCCAGCAGTGACAGACTAGCGGGAGTCTATGAGCAGTTCTTC. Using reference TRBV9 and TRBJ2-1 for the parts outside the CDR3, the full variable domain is DSGVTQTPKHLITATGQRVTLRCSPRSGDLSVYWYQQSLDQGLQFLIQYYNGEERAKGNILERFSAQQFPDLHSELNLSSLELGDSALYFCASSDRLAGVYEQFFGPGTRLTVL.

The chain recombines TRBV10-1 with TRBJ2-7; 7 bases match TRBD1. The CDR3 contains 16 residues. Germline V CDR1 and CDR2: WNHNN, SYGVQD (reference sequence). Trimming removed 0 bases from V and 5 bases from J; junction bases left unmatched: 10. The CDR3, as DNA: TGCGCCAGCAGTGAGTCGGGTCGGAAGGGGGCCGACGAGCAGTACTTC. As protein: CASSESGRKGADEQYF.

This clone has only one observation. CDR3 loop: CASSRQGTEAFF. CDR3 coding DNA: TGTGCCAGCAGCCGACAGGGCACTGAAGCTTTCTTT. This sequence joins TRBV7-9 and TRBJ1-1, with 7 bases lining up with TRBD1. Germline V gene lookup returns CDR1 SEHNR and CDR2 FQNEAQ (reference sequence). This CDR3 is built from 12 residues. With 5 bases clipped from V and 4 bases from J, the junction kept 1 base outside the gene matches.